This TCR beta chain was retrieved from a study of OX40 agonist ivuxolimab in advanced cancers. Study-wide context: All patients had ivuxolimab intravenously every 2 weeks at 0.01 to 10 mg/kg. A mean age of approximately 60 years, range about 20 to 90, was recorded, and approximately 79% were male. Eligibility admitted prior anti-PD-1, anti-PD-L1 or anti-CTLA-4 therapy; 40% to 50% had some.

The data were produced by immunoSEQ multiplex PCR, yet TCRdb's version contains in-frame clones alone and is incomplete. The table has approximately 60,000 clones, 70% to 90% seen once. Germline values: CDR1 MNHEY, CDR2 SVGAGI. This CDR3 region has 12 residues. The V end was cut by 0 bases, the J end by 8 bases, with 7 bases between. The material was CD4+ or CD8+ T cells sorted from blood, obtained in a trial of the OX40 agonist ivuxolimab. The receptor's source is an adult with an advanced solid tumor such as melanoma, head and neck, liver or kidney cancer. V and J are TRBV6-5 and TRBJ1-1; D call uncertain. The CDR3 nucleotides are TGTGCCAGCAGTTACTCTTTCCTAGAAGCTTTCTTT. Its protein product is CASSYSFLEAFF.